This T cell receptor (beta chain) was found in a study of early T cells in non-severe SARS-CoV-2 infection. This CDR3 is 17 amino acids long. In the library, individual cDNA molecules carried attached unique molecular identifiers. MiXCR was run by TCRdb on the 5' RACE reads, yielding one entry per CDR3 protein. The top ten hold less than 4.5% of the sample, which has under 140,000 distinct CDR3 sequences, around 12% seen once. The V gene is TRBV21-1, the J gene TRBJ2-7; the D call TRBD2 from the table was never checked on the DNA. TRBV21-1 is a pseudogene locus. Sequencing was performed on whole blood, taken at baseline. The clonotype was recovered from an adult who was a healthcare worker with PCR-confirmed SARS-CoV-2 infection or an uninfected control (not recorded which). Here the CDR3 DNA reads TGTGCCAGCAGCAAAGGACTAGCGGGGGCCTCCTCCTACGAGCAGTACTTC. This sequence encodes CASSKGLAGASSYEQYF.